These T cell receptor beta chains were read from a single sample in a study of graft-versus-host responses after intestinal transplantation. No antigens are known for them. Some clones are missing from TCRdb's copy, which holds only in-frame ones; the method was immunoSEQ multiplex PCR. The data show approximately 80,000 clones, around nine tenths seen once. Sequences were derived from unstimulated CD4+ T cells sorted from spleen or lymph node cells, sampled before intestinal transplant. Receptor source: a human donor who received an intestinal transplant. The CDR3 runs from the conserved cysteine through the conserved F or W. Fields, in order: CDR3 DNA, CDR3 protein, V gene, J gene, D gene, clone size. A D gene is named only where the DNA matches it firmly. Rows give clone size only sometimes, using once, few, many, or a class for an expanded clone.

cdr3_nt: TGTGCCAGCAGCTTGACTAGACAAGAGACCCAGTACTTC
cdr3_aa: CASSLTRQETQYF
v_call: TRBV7-2
j_call: TRBJ2-5
d_call: NA
clone_size: NA

cdr3_nt: TGTGCCAGCAGCTTGGTAGGACAGAACACCGGGGAGCTGTTTTTT
cdr3_aa: CASSLVGQNTGELFF
v_call: TRBV5-4
j_call: TRBJ2-2
d_call: NA
clone_size: few

cdr3_nt: TGTGCCAGCAGTGGGGGAGGGGTGGATACGCAGTATTTT
cdr3_aa: CASSGGGVDTQYF
v_call: TRBV27
j_call: TRBJ2-3
d_call: TRBD2
clone_size: NA

cdr3_nt: TGTGCCAGCACCCAAGGTTGGGGGGGCGGTTCACCCCTCCACTTT
cdr3_aa: CASTQGWGGGSPLHF
v_call: TRBV6-5
j_call: TRBJ1-6
d_call: NA
clone_size: NA

cdr3_nt: TGCGCCACCCGGGATAGATATGAAAAACTGTTTTTT
cdr3_aa: CATRDRYEKLFF
v_call: TRBV4-1
j_call: TRBJ1-4
d_call: NA
clone_size: few

cdr3_nt: TGTGCCACCAGCAGCATAGCGGGAGGGACCTACAGGCAGTACTTC
cdr3_aa: CATSSIAGGTYRQYF
v_call: TRBV15
j_call: TRBJ2-7
d_call: TRBD2
clone_size: NA

cdr3_nt: TGTGCCAGTAGTATCGGTCCGGGAATGAACACTGAAGCTTTCTTT
cdr3_aa: CASSIGPGMNTEAFF
v_call: TRBV19
j_call: TRBJ1-1
d_call: NA
clone_size: NA

cdr3_nt: TGTGCCAGCCAATCTCACCGGGTGTTGAAAGATACGCAGTATTTT
cdr3_aa: CASQSHRVLKDTQYF
v_call: TRBV6-1
j_call: TRBJ2-3
d_call: NA
clone_size: NA

cdr3_nt: TGCAGCGTTGGGGCTAGCCGGAACAATGAGCAGTTCTTC
cdr3_aa: CSVGASRNNEQFF
v_call: TRBV29-1
j_call: TRBJ2-1
d_call: NA
clone_size: NA

cdr3_nt: TGTGCCAAGAGGGATACGCAGTATTTT
cdr3_aa: CAKRDTQYF
v_call: TRBV28
j_call: TRBJ2-3
d_call: NA
clone_size: NA

cdr3_nt: TGTGCCAGCAGCATCCAGGGGGGCCGAGTTAGAGATACGCAGTATTTT
cdr3_aa: CASSIQGGRVRDTQYF
v_call: TRBV5-4
j_call: TRBJ2-3
d_call: NA
clone_size: few

cdr3_nt: TGTGCCAGCAGCTTAGCGGCGGGATCCTACGAGCAGTACTTC
cdr3_aa: CASSLAAGSYEQYF
v_call: TRBV7-2
j_call: TRBJ2-7
d_call: NA
clone_size: NA

cdr3_nt: TGCAGCGTCAGACAGGGGGCTGGTGGCTACACCTTC
cdr3_aa: CSVRQGAGGYTF
v_call: TRBV29-1
j_call: TRBJ1-2
d_call: TRBD1
clone_size: NA

cdr3_nt: TGTGCCAGCAGTTACTCCAGACAGGGGGCTTCACCCCTCCACTTT
cdr3_aa: CASSYSRQGASPLHF
v_call: TRBV6-5
j_call: TRBJ1-6
d_call: TRBD1
clone_size: NA

cdr3_nt: TGTGCCAGCAGCTTTGTTAGCGGGGGAGGTACCGGGGAGCTGTTTTTT
cdr3_aa: CASSFVSGGGTGELFF
v_call: TRBV7-2
j_call: TRBJ2-2
d_call: TRBD2
clone_size: NA

cdr3_nt: TGTGCCAGCAGTCCGCGGGACGGAGATCAGCCCCAGCATTTT
cdr3_aa: CASSPRDGDQPQHF
v_call: TRBV6-1
j_call: TRBJ1-5
d_call: NA
clone_size: NA

cdr3_nt: TGCGCCAGCAGTCCGGACAGGGGGCGGCCCTTGAACACTGAAGCTTTCTTT
cdr3_aa: CASSPDRGRPLNTEAFF
v_call: TRBV23-1
j_call: TRBJ1-1
d_call: TRBD1
clone_size: NA

cdr3_nt: TGCGCCAGCAGCCAACCGACAGGGACTGGAAACACCATATATTTT
cdr3_aa: CASSQPTGTGNTIYF
v_call: TRBV4-1
j_call: TRBJ1-3
d_call: TRBD1
clone_size: NA

cdr3_nt: TGTGCCAGCAGAGCTACTCGGGGGGATACGCAGTATTTT
cdr3_aa: CASRATRGDTQYF
v_call: TRBV2
j_call: TRBJ2-3
d_call: NA
clone_size: NA

cdr3_nt: TGCGCCAGCAGCTTGATGCGGGACCGTATCACCGGGGAGCTGTTTTTT
cdr3_aa: CASSLMRDRITGELFF
v_call: TRBV5-1
j_call: TRBJ2-2
d_call: NA
clone_size: NA

cdr3_nt: TGTGCCAGCAGTTACGAGAGCAATCAGCCCCAGCATTTT
cdr3_aa: CASSYESNQPQHF
v_call: TRBV6-6
j_call: TRBJ1-5
d_call: NA
clone_size: NA

cdr3_nt: TGTGCCAGTATCGGGGCTAATGAAAAACTGTTTTTT
cdr3_aa: CASIGANEKLFF
v_call: TRBV19
j_call: TRBJ1-4
d_call: NA
clone_size: few

cdr3_nt: TGTGCCAGCAGTGAAGCGGCCCTAGCGGGAGGTGAGACCCAGTACTTC
cdr3_aa: CASSEAALAGGETQYF
v_call: TRBV6-1
j_call: TRBJ2-5
d_call: TRBD2
clone_size: NA

cdr3_nt: TGTGCCACCAGCCTAACAGCGGGGGGGGACAATGAGCAGTTCTTC
cdr3_aa: CATSLTAGGDNEQFF
v_call: TRBV15
j_call: TRBJ2-1
d_call: TRBD2
clone_size: once

cdr3_nt: TGTGCCAGCAGTTCCACAGGGTTGGCCTACAATGAGCAGTTCTTC
cdr3_aa: CASSSTGLAYNEQFF
v_call: TRBV6-6
j_call: TRBJ2-1
d_call: NA
clone_size: NA

cdr3_nt: TGTGCCAGCAGCTTGGTGACAGTATATAGCAATCAGCCCCAGCATTTT
cdr3_aa: CASSLVTVYSNQPQHF
v_call: TRBV5-6
j_call: TRBJ1-5
d_call: NA
clone_size: NA

cdr3_nt: TGTGCCAGCAGCCCATTTATAACGGGTAACCCTGAAGCTTTCTTT
cdr3_aa: CASSPFITGNPEAFF
v_call: TRBV7-9
j_call: TRBJ1-1
d_call: NA
clone_size: NA

cdr3_nt: TGTGCCAGCAGTTACTCGACCCTAGCCAAAAACATTCAGTACTTT
cdr3_aa: CASSYSTLAKNIQYF
v_call: TRBV6-5
j_call: TRBJ2-4
d_call: NA
clone_size: NA

cdr3_nt: TGTGCCAGCAGTTATAGGGCCCTCGACAGTTACACTGAAGCTTTCTTT
cdr3_aa: CASSYRALDSYTEAFF
v_call: TRBV6-5
j_call: TRBJ1-1
d_call: NA
clone_size: NA

cdr3_nt: TGTGCCAGCAGCTTAGCTAGCGGGGGTGGGAATGAGCAGTTCTTC
cdr3_aa: CASSLASGGGNEQFF
v_call: TRBV7-2
j_call: TRBJ2-1
d_call: TRBD2
clone_size: NA

cdr3_nt: TGTGCCAGCAGATCGGGACAGGGTGGCACCTATATTTATTCACCCCTCCACTTT
cdr3_aa: CASRSGQGGTYIYSPLHF
v_call: TRBV28
j_call: TRBJ1-6
d_call: TRBD1
clone_size: NA

cdr3_nt: TGCGCCAGCAGCCCGATCGGACAGGGCGGAAGCTATGGCTACACCTTC
cdr3_aa: CASSPIGQGGSYGYTF
v_call: TRBV5-1
j_call: TRBJ1-2
d_call: TRBD1
clone_size: NA

cdr3_nt: TGTGCCAGCTCACCCACAGGGCGGGGGGTCACAGATACGCAGTATTTT
cdr3_aa: CASSPTGRGVTDTQYF
v_call: TRBV18
j_call: TRBJ2-3
d_call: TRBD2
clone_size: NA

cdr3_nt: TGTGCCAGCAGCTTGTACAGGGGAACGAACACCGGGGAGCTGTTTTTT
cdr3_aa: CASSLYRGTNTGELFF
v_call: TRBV7-8
j_call: TRBJ2-2
d_call: TRBD1
clone_size: NA

cdr3_nt: TGTGCCAGCAGTTTAACCAGAACCACCTACGAGCAGTACTTC
cdr3_aa: CASSLTRTTYEQYF
v_call: TRBV27
j_call: TRBJ2-7
d_call: NA
clone_size: NA

cdr3_nt: TGTGCCAGCAGTTCTGACACCGTGGGCAATCAGCCCCAGCATTTT
cdr3_aa: CASSSDTVGNQPQHF
v_call: TRBV6-1
j_call: TRBJ1-5
d_call: NA
clone_size: NA

cdr3_nt: TGCAGCGCACGACTAGCGGCACAAGAGACCCAGTACTTC
cdr3_aa: CSARLAAQETQYF
v_call: TRBV29-1
j_call: TRBJ2-5
d_call: TRBD2
clone_size: once

cdr3_nt: TGTGCCAGCAGGCCACAAGTGCAAGAGACCCAGTACTTC
cdr3_aa: CASRPQVQETQYF
v_call: TRBV6-5
j_call: TRBJ2-5
d_call: NA
clone_size: once

cdr3_nt: TGTGCCAGCAGCTTAGTCGAGGTGGGCTATGGCTACACCTTC
cdr3_aa: CASSLVEVGYGYTF
v_call: TRBV7-2
j_call: TRBJ1-2
d_call: NA
clone_size: NA

cdr3_nt: TGCGCCAGCAGCCCGGTGGGCGGGAGGGCCTACGAGCAGTACTTC
cdr3_aa: CASSPVGGRAYEQYF
v_call: TRBV5-1
j_call: TRBJ2-7
d_call: TRBD2
clone_size: NA

cdr3_nt: TGCGCCAGCAGCTCAGGGGACAGGGCCAGCAATCAGCCCCAGCATTTT
cdr3_aa: CASSSGDRASNQPQHF
v_call: TRBV5-1
j_call: TRBJ1-5
d_call: TRBD1
clone_size: NA

cdr3_nt: TGTGCCAGCAGTTTATTGGGGCTAGCGGGGAGCTCCCCGGGGTACAATGAGCAGTTCTTC
cdr3_aa: CASSLLGLAGSSPGYNEQFF
v_call: TRBV27
j_call: TRBJ2-1
d_call: TRBD2
clone_size: NA

cdr3_nt: TGTGCCAGCTCACCCTCACTAGCGGGGGGCGCGAACACCGGGGAGCTGTTTTTT
cdr3_aa: CASSPSLAGGANTGELFF
v_call: TRBV18
j_call: TRBJ2-2
d_call: TRBD2
clone_size: NA

cdr3_nt: TGTGCCAGCAGCTTGGACAGGGGCAACTCTTACGAGCAGTACTTC
cdr3_aa: CASSLDRGNSYEQYF
v_call: TRBV7-6
j_call: TRBJ2-7
d_call: TRBD1
clone_size: once

cdr3_nt: TGTGCCAGCAGCGCCGGAGGCACTGAAGCTTTCTTT
cdr3_aa: CASSAGGTEAFF
v_call: TRBV2
j_call: TRBJ1-1
d_call: NA
clone_size: NA